A selection of T cell receptor beta chains follows, all from one sample in a study of control samples from healthy donors and cancer patients. TCRdb keeps only in-frame clones here, not all; method: immunoSEQ multiplex PCR. The profile shows about 160,000 clones, about 94% of them singletons. Input material: blood. Receptor source: a middle-aged woman in good health. The CDR3 runs from the conserved cysteine through the conserved F or W. Fields, in order: J gene, D gene, clone size, V gene, CDR3 DNA, CDR3 protein. D genes are given only for firm matches. The size field is filled for only some rows; it gives once, few, many or a size class.

j_call: TRBJ2-5; d_call: TRBD2; clone_size: .; v_call: TRBV6-5; cdr3_nt: TGTGCCAGCAGTCGACTAGCGGGTGGGCAAGAGACCCAGTACTTC; cdr3_aa: CASSRLAGGQETQYF
j_call: TRBJ1-5; d_call: .; clone_size: .; v_call: TRBV27; cdr3_nt: TGTGCCAGCAGTTTGATTTGGGACGACGGCAATCAGCCCCAGCATTTT; cdr3_aa: CASSLIWDDGNQPQHF
j_call: TRBJ2-1; d_call: .; clone_size: .; v_call: TRBV5-4; cdr3_nt: TGTGCCAGCAGCTTGCAAGGGAACAATGAGCAGTTCTTC; cdr3_aa: CASSLQGNNEQFF
j_call: TRBJ2-7; d_call: TRBD2; clone_size: once; v_call: TRBV5-5; cdr3_nt: TGTGCCAGCAGCTTGGACGGCGGGAGCTCCTACGAGCAGTACTTC; cdr3_aa: CASSLDGGSSYEQYF
j_call: TRBJ1-2; d_call: .; clone_size: .; v_call: TRBV5-1; cdr3_nt: TGCGCCAGCAGCCACCGGACCCGGGGGGATGGCTACACCTTC; cdr3_aa: CASSHRTRGDGYTF
j_call: TRBJ1-6; d_call: .; clone_size: once; v_call: TRBV5-4; cdr3_nt: TGTGCCAGCAGCTTGCACTCCAGAACCCTAAATTCACCCCTCCACTTT; cdr3_aa: CASSLHSRTLNSPLHF
j_call: TRBJ1-2; d_call: .; clone_size: .; v_call: TRBV30; cdr3_nt: TGTGCCTTAGTCCCCAACTATGGCTACACCTTC; cdr3_aa: CALVPNYGYTF
j_call: TRBJ1-1; d_call: .; clone_size: .; v_call: TRBV6-2/TRBV6-3; cdr3_nt: TGTGCCAGCAGCCCAAGGAGGGACACTGAAGCTTTCTTT; cdr3_aa: CASSPRRDTEAFF
j_call: TRBJ2-3; d_call: TRBD1; clone_size: .; v_call: TRBV9; cdr3_nt: TGTGCCAGCAGCGCCCTGACAGGGGCTGGCACAGATACGCAGTATTTT; cdr3_aa: CASSALTGAGTDTQYF
j_call: TRBJ2-2; d_call: TRBD2; clone_size: .; v_call: TRBV7-2; cdr3_nt: TGTGCCAGCAGCCGCCGAATCGGGCGGGAGCGGACCGGGGAGCTGTTTTTT; cdr3_aa: CASSRRIGRERTGELFF
j_call: TRBJ1-1; d_call: TRBD1; clone_size: .; v_call: TRBV7-9; cdr3_nt: TGTGCCAGCAGTCTACAGGGGGGGAACACTGAAGCTTTCTTT; cdr3_aa: CASSLQGGNTEAFF
j_call: TRBJ2-1; d_call: TRBD1; clone_size: .; v_call: TRBV4-3; cdr3_nt: TGCGCCAGCAGCCAAGATCAACAGGGGCATTCCTACAATGAGCAGTTCTTC; cdr3_aa: CASSQDQQGHSYNEQFF
j_call: TRBJ1-1; d_call: .; clone_size: .; v_call: TRBV5-1; cdr3_nt: TGCGCCAGCAGCTTGGAGGGAGGGGACACTGAAGCTTTCTTT; cdr3_aa: CASSLEGGDTEAFF
j_call: TRBJ2-1; d_call: .; clone_size: .; v_call: TRBV6-5; cdr3_nt: TGTGCCAGCTTCCAGGGCCCCTACAATGAGCAGTTCTTC; cdr3_aa: CASFQGPYNEQFF
j_call: TRBJ1-5; d_call: .; clone_size: once; v_call: TRBV7-2; cdr3_nt: TGTGCCAGCAGCCCTGATCAGAGCAATCAGCCCCAGCATTTT; cdr3_aa: CASSPDQSNQPQHF
j_call: TRBJ1-2; d_call: TRBD1; clone_size: once; v_call: TRBV6-5; cdr3_nt: TGTGCCAGCAGTAGGGACAGGGGCGTTGCCGTCACCTTC; cdr3_aa: CASSRDRGVAVTF
j_call: TRBJ1-2; d_call: .; clone_size: .; v_call: TRBV6-6; cdr3_nt: TGTGCCAGCAGTTACTTAGAGGGCGCCGGTGGCTACACCTTC; cdr3_aa: CASSYLEGAGGYTF
j_call: TRBJ2-3; d_call: TRBD1; clone_size: .; v_call: TRBV5-1; cdr3_nt: TGCGCCAGCAGCTCTAGGGACAGTACTAGCACAGATACGCAGTATTTT; cdr3_aa: CASSSRDSTSTDTQYF
j_call: TRBJ2-7; d_call: .; clone_size: .; v_call: TRBV28; cdr3_nt: TGTGCCAACTCACGAGGGGCTCAGTTTGACGAGCAGTACTTC; cdr3_aa: CANSRGAQFDEQYF
j_call: TRBJ2-7; d_call: .; clone_size: .; v_call: TRBV2; cdr3_nt: TGTGCCAGCAGTGTGGAGTGGAGCTCCTACGAGCAGTACTTC; cdr3_aa: CASSVEWSSYEQYF
j_call: TRBJ2-7; d_call: TRBD1; clone_size: .; v_call: TRBV11-2; cdr3_nt: TGTGCCAGCAGCTTATTCGGCAGGGGGACCTCGGGGAGGCAGTACTTC; cdr3_aa: CASSLFGRGTSGRQYF